This T cell receptor beta chain was sequenced in a study of blood T cell repertoires in COVID-19. The CDR3 is 15 residues long. V lost 2 bases and J lost 3; bases outside the gene matches: 6. Germline lookup yields CDR1 MDHEN and CDR2 SYDVKM. Data came from immunoSEQ multiplex PCR; TCRdb stores just in-frame clones and leaves some out. The table lists about 220,000 clones, 80% to 85% of them singletons, with just under 20% in the top ten. This clonotype was sampled from a man aged 25 to 45 with active or convalescent COVID-19. The chain recombines TRBV28 with TRBJ2-7; 8 bases line up with TRBD2. Material: peripheral blood. The CDR3 loop reads CASSLGVGRVYEQYF. In DNA form, the CDR3 reads TGTGCCAGCAGTTTAGGGGTCGGGAGGGTCTACGAGCAGTACTTC.